This T cell receptor beta chain was profiled in a study of identical twins (dated by TCRdb to the mid-2010s). A note on the overall study: The study deep-sequenced TCR alpha and beta repertoires from monozygotic twins, unrelated adults of various ages and cord blood to test whether fetal clonotypes persist. Replicate twin experiments were performed at different times using different library preparation protocols to rule out contamination. Overall results and qualifications from the work: Compared with coincidental sharing between unrelated individuals, an excess of low generation-probability sequences was observed among out-of-frame TCR alpha sequences shared between twins. Because the same donors could not be followed over many years, the conclusions depended on cross-sectional statistical analysis. In monozygotic twins, out-of-frame TCR alpha sharing was systematically underestimated by recombination models, although the models agreed with sharing between unrelated individuals. Zero-insertion analyses could be partly confounded by invariant T cells such as MAIT and iNKT, though diverse VJ usage argued against such confounding for most clonotypes. Fewer insertions were carried by abundant cord blood beta clonotypes, a similar but weaker trend appeared in young adult naive repertoires, and no such trend appeared in memory repertoires. In beta out-of-frame sequences, excess twin sharing was weaker, because having fewer shared sequences lowered the signal-to-noise ratio.

This clonotype has at least ten counts. This receptor's antigen is unknown. The record has no base qualities; no much larger clone is one base away. The method behind the library was 5' RACE. Sequencing was performed on an Illumina HiSeq 2000. A universal primer binding site was introduced by template switching, and a unique molecular identifier was present in the final cDNA, enabling accurate counting of TCR cDNA molecules. Specific primers in the conserved constant-segment region were used to synthesize first-strand cDNA for the TCR alpha and beta chains. To control for contamination, every cDNA library carried two barcodes: a SMART-Mk sample barcode plus Illumina barcodes. TruSeq adapter sequences, together with Illumina sample barcodes, were added in two successive PCR steps. The TCR alpha and beta cDNA libraries were sequenced on the Illumina HiSeq platform using custom primers. As for how the authors treated the data: Unique molecular identifiers were extracted from raw reads with MiGEC, and CDR3 positions were determined with MiXCR. For each individual, recombination models were inferred using an EM algorithm with the repgenHMM and IGoR tools. Shared clonotypes were analyzed with the tcR package in R, and sharing was normalized by the product of cloneset sizes. To study raw recombination free of thymic and clonal selection effects, out-of-frame nonproductive sequences were analyzed. In TCRdb, the public reads were trimmed at Q25 with fastp and aligned with MiXCR, with productive beta chains retained. Each CDR3 protein gets just one entry, which takes the most common genes and DNA from the rows behind it. The V and J calls here are based on TCRdb, not the publication. The table for this sample lists about 660,000 distinct CDR3 sequences; less than 10% of them were counted only once. The top ten clones comprise roughly 0.9% of the sample.

CDR1 and CDR2 (MDHEN, SYDVKM) derive from the germline V gene. V gives up 3 bases and J gives up 8 bases, and the segment between their germline ends measures 10 bases. The CDR3 covers 12 residues, taking in both the cysteine and the phenylalanine. Only the CDR3 portion is preserved as DNA: 36 bases, with reading frame beginning at the first base. Only healthy Caucasian donors were included. Three pairs of female monozygotic twins, all aged about 18 to 29 years, made up the twin cohort. RNA for TCR libraries was isolated from peripheral blood mononuclear cells. A further study also used this sample, focusing on yellow fever vaccine responses in identical twins. As the second publication notes: The T cell response to vaccination in identical twins was reported by the authors to appear partly convergent and partly personalized. Focusing on identical twins, the study followed the T cell clones that responded to the vaccine, and did so with precision.

The sample taken for sequencing was PBMCs. The source is a woman aged 18-29 years in good health. This sequence uses TRBV28 and TRBJ1-2, with the D gene not clear enough to name. In nucleotide form, the sequence is TGTGCCAGCAGTTTTGCTTCTGGGGGCTACACCTTC. It translates as CASSFASGGYTF.